These T cell receptor beta chains were read from a single sample in a study of cytomegalovirus exposure and HLA in healthy donors. Here immunoSEQ multiplex PCR was the method, and the copy in TCRdb shows in-frame clones only, minus some. The top ten clones hold approximately 2.8% of a sample with about 140,000 clones, around 79% of them seen once. Sequences were obtained from PBMCs. These receptors came from a female donor in good health and CMV-seronegative. CDR3s include the opening cysteine and the closing phenylalanine or tryptophan. Fields, in order: V gene, J gene, CDR3 protein.

TRBV7-8	TRBJ1-2	CASSLLPGLIYGYTF
TRBV9	TRBJ2-5	CASSPGTYAETQYF
TRBV18	TRBJ2-7	CASSTARASYEQYF
TRBV19	TRBJ1-4	CASGQGAYEKLFF
TRBV10-3	TRBJ2-3	CAIRSGDTQYF
TRBV7-9	TRBJ2-3	CAEASTDTQYF
TRBV9	TRBJ2-1	CASSQTQGNEQFF
TRBV6-5	TRBJ2-1	CASSYWGLDNNEQFF
TRBV7-2	TRBJ2-7	CASSDDVLGVEYF
TRBV9	TRBJ2-7	CASSAGAGKIPYEQYF
TRBV27	TRBJ1-2	CASSRDRVIYGYTF
TRBV7-6	TRBJ2-5	CASSSLGLAGQETQYF
TRBV7-9	TRBJ2-2	CASSSRPGTGSDTGELFF
TRBV27	TRBJ2-7	CASRRSGGQNSEQYF
TRBV27	TRBJ1-1	CASSPRGVTNTEAFF
TRBV5-6	TRBJ1-1	CASSPYTGSVNTEAFF
TRBV6-1	TRBJ2-7	CASSDRTGRVGQYF
TRBV10-1	TRBJ2-5	CASSISLLGTQYF
TRBV2	TRBJ1-2	CASIGDSYGYTF
TRBV27	TRBJ2-7	CASSQDSSYEQYF
TRBV19	TRBJ2-5	CASSIHRGTEETQYF
TRBV27	TRBJ2-7	CASSFRGRGEQYF
TRBV6-4	TRBJ1-2	CASSPGLNYGYTF
TRBV4-1	TRBJ2-1	CASSQALQGGNEQFF
TRBV5-1	TRBJ2-2	CASSFQGTNTGELFF
TRBV5-1	TRBJ2-1	CASSLGTSGYNEQFF
TRBV2	TRBJ1-1	CASSEWDRGLSEAFF
TRBV19	TRBJ1-2	CASSSDTSRDGYTF
TRBV10-2	TRBJ2-2	CASSEWGGSGGADTGELFF
TRBV7-9	TRBJ2-4	CASSLDLPLAKNIQYF
TRBV6-5	TRBJ2-1	CASSYSGSSYNEQFF
TRBV7-8	TRBJ1-5	CASSLHTQGNQPQHF
TRBV4-1	TRBJ2-5	CASSQEVPGQGWQYF
TRBV5-1	TRBJ1-2	CASSPWTGSGYGYTF
TRBV25-1	TRBJ2-7	CATAGTGLNEQYF
TRBV5-4	TRBJ1-5	CASSLEGEGPQHF
TRBV7-8	TRBJ1-3	CASSRAGQGFGNTIYF
TRBV10-3	TRBJ2-3	CAISEGSRGDTQYF
TRBV30	TRBJ2-7	CAWIEAEAGYEQYF
TRBV2	TRBJ1-4	CASSAGRGNEKLFF
TRBV30	TRBJ2-5	CAWSVGTAGLASQYF
TRBV7-8	TRBJ2-1	CASSLVFLSDSTEQFF
TRBV13	TRBJ1-1	CASSSYMNTEAFF
TRBV4-1	TRBJ2-7	CASSQVRGGGYEQYF
TRBV11-2	TRBJ2-5	CASSLDLAGGQETQYF
TRBV18	TRBJ2-7	CASSPPLTGAPYEQYF
TRBV6-5	TRBJ1-2	CASRAGGQGALGYTF
TRBV4-1	TRBJ2-7	CASSQDALPGQGTKNEQYF
TRBV4-1	TRBJ2-3	CASSQVISGLSTDTQYF
TRBV10-3	TRBJ1-1	CAISESRGGTVGIEAFF
TRBV7-9	TRBJ2-7	CASSTDSYEQYF
TRBV6-4	TRBJ2-6	CASSDTGLAGGPSLGPGANVLTF
TRBV7-6	TRBJ2-7	CASSLGGGYEQYF
TRBV5-1	TRBJ2-1	CASKSGRGSYNEQFF
TRBV29-1	TRBJ2-3	CSHRSGGARDTQYF
TRBV10-1	TRBJ1-2	CASRDRGDIGYTF
TRBV7-2	TRBJ2-7	CASSLVGQGLYEQYF
TRBV6-1	TRBJ1-2	CASSEAGFGYRVKDGYTF